This T cell receptor beta chain was retrieved from a study of somatic mutations in cytotoxic T cells in rheumatoid arthritis (dated by TCRdb to the late 2010s). Turning to the overall study: Some T-cell populations stained with V beta antibodies were sorted by flow on a FACSAria II or Sony SH800 to nearly 100% purity, with sorted V beta1+ cells additionally subjected to TCRB sequencing. Whether expanded CD8+ T-cell clones in untreated, newly diagnosed rheumatoid arthritis carry somatic mutations was the study question, and clonality was characterized with TCRB deep sequencing. TCRB deep sequencing covered some 65 patients with rheumatoid arthritis along with around 20 healthy controls. The median ages of the patient and control groups were essentially identical. General study outcomes and caveats: No adjustment for multiple comparisons was made for the slight TRBV07 underrepresentation in patients. Healthy controls showed no age-related increase in CD8+ clonality, whereas patients did (Spearman r of about 0.52). It was unknown which antigens the expanded CD8+ clones targeted, and their absence from virus-specific databases did not exclude viral specificity. CD8+ T-cell clonality in rheumatoid arthritis patients was not significantly different from that in age-matched healthy controls. In about an eighth of the roughly 65 patients, more than 20% of CD8+ cells belonged to the largest CD8+ clone, while several identical CD8+ TCRB sequences were shared between blood and synovial fluid.

About this clone itself: Its binding antigen is unknown. Base qualities are not provided; no much larger clone lies one nucleotide away.

V and J are trimmed by 1 base and 4 bases, and the gene matches miss 4 bases of the junction. CDR1 and CDR2 (SGHAT, FQNNGV) derive from the germline V gene. The CDR3 spans 14 residues, from the cysteine through the phenylalanine. Only the CDR3 portion is preserved as DNA: 42 bases, with reading frame beginning at the first base. The immunoSEQ assay was applied to genomic DNA for TCRB CDR3 sequencing. The paper's data handling went like this. Only productive TCRB rearrangements were included in the analyses. Defining a clone by its unique TCRB CDR3 sequence, the study calculated clonality as a productive clonality index derived from Shannon entropy. Repertoire overlap for a pair of samples was computed from each clone's template counts relative to total templates per sample. A correlation with a Spearman r of 0.55 to 0.65 was found between V-gene usage by flow cytometry and V-gene usage by TCRB sequencing. The table was pulled from immuneACCESS by TCRdb, which kept in-frame rearrangements only. Such tables lose some clones; where checked, under half of the loss comes from unresolved V genes, and the rest has no known cause. V and J calls and clone size are copied from that table; D and trimming were computed from the DNA. For this sample the table gives about 19,000 clones, of which roughly four fifths were detected only once. Roughly a tenth of the sample lies in the top ten.

Buffy coats from around 21 blood donors served as healthy controls, a group that was 55% female with a median age of approximately 56 years (range roughly 21-70). CD4+ and CD8+ cells were isolated by positive magnetic bead selection on an AutoMACS, and purity was checked by flow cytometry. Ficoll-Paque PLUS density gradient separation was used to isolate peripheral blood mononuclear cells. DNA from CD4-enriched, CD8-enriched or PBMC samples was extracted using Nucleospin Tissue or Tissue XS kits and then quantified on a Qubit 2.0 fluorometer. What was sequenced was CD8+ T cells sorted from blood. The receptor comes from a woman in her forties or fifties in good health. The V and J segments used are TRBV11-2 and TRBJ2-7; TRBD1 agrees with 7 junctional bases. The DNA sequence is given as TGTGCCAGCAGCTTAGGAGGGGGCAGATACGAGCAGTACTTC. It encodes CASSLGGGRYEQYF.